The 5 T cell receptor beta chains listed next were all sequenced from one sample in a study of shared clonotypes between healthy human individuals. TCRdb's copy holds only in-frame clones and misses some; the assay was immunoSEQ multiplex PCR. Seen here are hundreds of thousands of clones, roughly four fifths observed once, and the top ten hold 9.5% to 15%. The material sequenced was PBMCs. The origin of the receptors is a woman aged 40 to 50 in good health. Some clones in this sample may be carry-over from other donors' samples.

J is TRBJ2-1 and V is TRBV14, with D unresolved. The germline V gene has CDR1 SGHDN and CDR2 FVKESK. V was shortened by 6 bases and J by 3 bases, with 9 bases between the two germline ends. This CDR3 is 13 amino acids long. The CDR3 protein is CASSTLFYNEQFF. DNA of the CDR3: TGTGCCAGCAGTACCCTGTTCTACAATGAGCAGTTCTTC.

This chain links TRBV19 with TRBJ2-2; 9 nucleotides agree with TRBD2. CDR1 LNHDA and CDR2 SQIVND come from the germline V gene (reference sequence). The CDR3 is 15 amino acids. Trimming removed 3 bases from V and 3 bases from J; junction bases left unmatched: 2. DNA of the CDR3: TGTGCCAGTAGTATCGGGACTAGCCACACCGGGGAGCTGTTTTTT. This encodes CASSIGTSHTGELFF.

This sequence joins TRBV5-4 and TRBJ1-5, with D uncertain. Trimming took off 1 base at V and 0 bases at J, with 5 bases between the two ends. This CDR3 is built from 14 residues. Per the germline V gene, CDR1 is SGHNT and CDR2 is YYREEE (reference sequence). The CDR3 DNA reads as TGTGCCAGCAGCTTGAGGGCTAGCAATCAGCCCCAGCATTTT. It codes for CASSLRASNQPQHF.

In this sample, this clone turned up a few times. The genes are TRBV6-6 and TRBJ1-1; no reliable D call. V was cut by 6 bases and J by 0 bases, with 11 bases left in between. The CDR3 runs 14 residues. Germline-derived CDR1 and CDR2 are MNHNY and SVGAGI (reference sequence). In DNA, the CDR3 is TGTGCCAGCAGAAAACAGCTCTTGAACACTGAAGCTTTCTTT. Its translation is CASRKQLLNTEAFF.

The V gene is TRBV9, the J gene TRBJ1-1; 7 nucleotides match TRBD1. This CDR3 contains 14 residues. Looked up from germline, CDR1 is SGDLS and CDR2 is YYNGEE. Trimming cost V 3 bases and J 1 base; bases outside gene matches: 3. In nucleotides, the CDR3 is TGTGCCAGCAGCGACAGGGGCGGGAACACTGAAGCTTTCTTT. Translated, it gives CASSDRGGNTEAFF.